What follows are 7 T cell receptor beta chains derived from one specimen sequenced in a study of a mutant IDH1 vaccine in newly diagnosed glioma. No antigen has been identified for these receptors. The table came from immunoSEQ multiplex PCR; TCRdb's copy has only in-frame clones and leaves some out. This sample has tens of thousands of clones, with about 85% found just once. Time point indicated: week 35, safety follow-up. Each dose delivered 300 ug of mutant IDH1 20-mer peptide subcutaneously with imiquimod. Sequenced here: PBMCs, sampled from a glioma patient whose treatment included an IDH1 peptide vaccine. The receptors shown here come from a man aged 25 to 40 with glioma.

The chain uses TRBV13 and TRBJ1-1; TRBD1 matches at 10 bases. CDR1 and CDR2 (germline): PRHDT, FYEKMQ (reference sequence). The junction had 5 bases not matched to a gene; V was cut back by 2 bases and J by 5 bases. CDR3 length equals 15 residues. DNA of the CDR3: TGTGCCAGCAGCTTATCCCGGACAGGGGGGACTGAAGCTTTCTTT. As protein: CASSLSRTGGTEAFF. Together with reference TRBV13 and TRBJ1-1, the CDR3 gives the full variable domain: AAGVIQSPRHLIKEKRETATLKCYPIPRHDTVYWYQQGPGQDPQFLISFYEKMQSDKGSIPDRFSAQQFSDYHSELNMSSLELGDSALYFCASSLSRTGGTEAFFGQGTRLTVV.

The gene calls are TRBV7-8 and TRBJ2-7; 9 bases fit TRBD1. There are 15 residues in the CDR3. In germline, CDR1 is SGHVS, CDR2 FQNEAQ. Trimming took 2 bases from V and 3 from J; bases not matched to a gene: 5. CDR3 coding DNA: TGTGCCAGCAGCTTACATGGGACAGGGAACTACGAGCAGTACTTC. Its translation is CASSLHGTGNYEQYF.

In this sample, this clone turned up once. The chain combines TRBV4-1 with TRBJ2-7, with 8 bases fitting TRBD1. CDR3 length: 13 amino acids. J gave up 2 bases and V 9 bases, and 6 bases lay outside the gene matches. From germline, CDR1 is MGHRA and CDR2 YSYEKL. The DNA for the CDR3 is TGCGCCAGGGGACAGGTACATGCCTACGAGCAGTACTTC. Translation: CARGQVHAYEQYF.

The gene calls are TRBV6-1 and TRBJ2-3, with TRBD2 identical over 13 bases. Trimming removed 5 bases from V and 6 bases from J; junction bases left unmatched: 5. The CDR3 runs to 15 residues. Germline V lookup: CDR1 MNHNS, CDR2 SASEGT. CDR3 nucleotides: TGTGCCAGCAGTATCGGACTAGCGGGGGCGGATACGCAGTATTTT. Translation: CASSIGLAGADTQYF.

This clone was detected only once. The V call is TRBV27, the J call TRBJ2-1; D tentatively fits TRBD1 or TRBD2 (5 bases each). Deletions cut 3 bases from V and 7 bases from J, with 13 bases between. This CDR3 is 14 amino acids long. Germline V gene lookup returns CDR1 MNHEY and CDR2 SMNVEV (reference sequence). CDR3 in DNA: TGTGCCAGCAGTTTCTCCCCCGGGGCTAATGAGCAGTTCTTC. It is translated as CASSFSPGANEQFF.

CDR3: CASRRQGGTEAFF. CDR3 bases: TGCGCCAGCAGAAGACAGGGGGGCACTGAAGCTTTCTTT. This chain connects TRBV10-2 to TRBJ1-1; 9 bases align to TRBD1. Looked up from germline, CDR1 is WSHSY and CDR2 is SAAADI. The CDR3 loop spans 13 amino acids. V dropped 6 bases and J dropped 4; count of bases not matched to a gene: 3.

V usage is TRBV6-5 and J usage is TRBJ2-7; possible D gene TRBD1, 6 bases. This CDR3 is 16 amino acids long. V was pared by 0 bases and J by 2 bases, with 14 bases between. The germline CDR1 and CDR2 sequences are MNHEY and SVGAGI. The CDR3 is CASSYSRTAKAYEQYF. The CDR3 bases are TGTGCCAGCAGTTACTCGAGGACAGCCAAAGCCTACGAGCAGTACTTC.